The rows below give T cell receptor beta chains drawn from one sample of a study of Ad26.COV2.S vaccination and SARS-CoV-2 variants. The method was immunoSEQ multiplex PCR; TCRdb's version includes in-frame clones alone and lacks a portion of them. The sample lists 500,000 or so clones, approximately 88% occurring once. Source: peripheral blood, taken in a trial of Ad26.COV2.S vaccine versus placebo. Receptor source: a person between 18 and 59 years old who received the Ad26.COV2.S COVID-19 vaccine or a placebo. The CDR3 runs from the conserved cysteine through the conserved F or W. Fields, in order: J gene, V gene, CDR3 protein.

j_call: TRBJ2-1; v_call: TRBV7-7; cdr3_aa: CASSLLASGSFNEQFF
j_call: TRBJ2-2; v_call: TRBV7-9; cdr3_aa: CASSFKEVANTGELFF
j_call: TRBJ1-6; v_call: TRBV27; cdr3_aa: CASTERGRVPNSPLHF
j_call: TRBJ2-1; v_call: TRBV27; cdr3_aa: CASSLFLAGNEQFF
j_call: TRBJ2-2; v_call: TRBV6-5; cdr3_aa: CASITGFGAGELFF
j_call: TRBJ2-1; v_call: TRBV6-1; cdr3_aa: CASSEYGQVKVFPNEQFF
j_call: TRBJ2-7; v_call: TRBV11-1; cdr3_aa: CASKLAGGYYEQYF
j_call: TRBJ2-3; v_call: TRBV20-1; cdr3_aa: CSASMTSGSLAHTQYF
j_call: TRBJ2-7; v_call: TRBV7-9; cdr3_aa: CASSLGLAGGLSYEQYF
j_call: TRBJ2-3; v_call: TRBV5-1; cdr3_aa: CASSSGQGGSGTDTQYF
j_call: TRBJ2-7; v_call: TRBV19; cdr3_aa: CASSTGQYEQYF
j_call: TRBJ1-4; v_call: TRBV2; cdr3_aa: CASRKTGVDEKLFF
j_call: TRBJ2-1; v_call: TRBV2; cdr3_aa: CASGSGYNEQFF
j_call: TRBJ2-7; v_call: TRBV27; cdr3_aa: CASSLTGPYEQYF
j_call: TRBJ2-7; v_call: TRBV28; cdr3_aa: CASSLSSGRSDYEQYF
j_call: TRBJ1-2; v_call: TRBV12-3/TRBV12-4; cdr3_aa: CASSPREGGYTF
j_call: TRBJ1-1; v_call: TRBV7-9; cdr3_aa: CASSALGNVLNTEAFF
j_call: TRBJ2-1; v_call: TRBV7-9; cdr3_aa: CASSLPPGNEQFF
j_call: TRBJ2-5; v_call: TRBV7-2; cdr3_aa: CASSGARVETQYF
j_call: TRBJ2-7; v_call: TRBV9; cdr3_aa: CASSRVSGLAGSYEQYF
j_call: TRBJ2-7; v_call: TRBV2; cdr3_aa: CASSEAGQGPKHSYEQYF
j_call: TRBJ1-6; v_call: TRBV6-2/TRBV6-3; cdr3_aa: CASSYPTSTSPLHF
j_call: TRBJ2-1; v_call: TRBV19; cdr3_aa: CASMGVSGAWVGNEQFF
j_call: TRBJ1-3; v_call: TRBV28; cdr3_aa: CASGAGVTGNTIYF
j_call: TRBJ2-2; v_call: TRBV7-2; cdr3_aa: CASSLGQHHTGELFF
j_call: TRBJ2-1; v_call: TRBV5-4; cdr3_aa: CASKRQGSYNEQFF
j_call: TRBJ2-2; v_call: TRBV28; cdr3_aa: CASRPTGGANTGELFF
j_call: TRBJ2-3; v_call: TRBV4-1; cdr3_aa: CASSQVGLATLAYF
j_call: TRBJ2-7; v_call: TRBV11-2; cdr3_aa: CASSLGGLAGTYEQYF
j_call: TRBJ2-7; v_call: TRBV19; cdr3_aa: CASRRDRGEKQYF
j_call: TRBJ2-1; v_call: TRBV29-1; cdr3_aa: CSVELPSGTNEQFF
j_call: TRBJ1-4; v_call: TRBV30; cdr3_aa: CAWSVGTGKNEKLFF
j_call: TRBJ2-7; v_call: TRBV11-1; cdr3_aa: CASTRDRVSYEQYF
j_call: TRBJ2-7; v_call: TRBV10-3; cdr3_aa: CAISDPSREGLEQYF
j_call: TRBJ2-2; v_call: TRBV19; cdr3_aa: CASSIRPGELFF
j_call: TRBJ1-3; v_call: TRBV9; cdr3_aa: CASSVTLGGIGNTIYF
j_call: TRBJ1-1; v_call: TRBV29-1; cdr3_aa: CSVEAGVNTEAFF
j_call: TRBJ1-1; v_call: TRBV29-1; cdr3_aa: CSVDRGPNTEAFF
j_call: TRBJ2-7; v_call: TRBV5-6; cdr3_aa: CASSLAGLAGGPSYEQYF
j_call: TRBJ2-7; v_call: TRBV6-2/TRBV6-3; cdr3_aa: CASSYRVDRGNSYEQYF